These 22 T cell receptor beta chains came from one sample sequenced in a study of blood T cell repertoires in COVID-19. The protocol was immunoSEQ multiplex PCR, while the TCRdb copy is restricted to in-frame clones and leaves out a portion. This sample has 160,000 or so clones, with approximately 95% found just once. The sample taken for sequencing was peripheral blood. These TCRs come from a woman aged 55-69 years with COVID-19, enrolled during active disease.

V is TRBV4-2 and J is TRBJ1-1; a possible D gene is TRBD1 (6 bases). Trimming shortened V by 0 bases and J by 1 base, and 18 bases separated the two germline ends. CDR3 size: 18 residues. The V gene's germline CDR1 is LGHNA and CDR2 YNFKEQ. CDR3: CASSQEGAGISGNTEAFF. CDR3 sequence (DNA): TGTGCCAGCAGCCAAGAGGGGGCAGGGATTAGTGGGAACACTGAAGCTTTCTTT.

The chain is built from TRBV6-2 or TRBV6-3 and TRBJ1-2; D is unresolved. The CDR3 is 14 residues long. Trimming removed 2 bases at V and 0 bases at J, with 7 bases between. In germline, CDR1 is MNHEY, CDR2 SVGEGT. The CDR3 sequence: CASSYEQTNYGYTF. The CDR3, as DNA: TGTGCCAGCAGTTACGAACAAACTAACTATGGCTACACCTTC.

This chain links TRBV27 with TRBJ2-7, with D possibly TRBD1 on 6 matching bases. The CDR3 has 14 amino acids. With 5 bases removed from V and 2 bases from J, the gap between germline ends came to 13 bases. The germline CDR1 and CDR2 sequences are MNHEY and SMNVEV (reference sequence). CDR3 bases: TGTGCCAGCAGTCCACTACAGGGCCCCTACGAGCAGTACTTC. Amino acids: CASSPLQGPYEQYF.

The rearrangement links TRBV10-3 to TRBJ1-5, with D tentatively TRBD1 (6 bases). From germline, CDR1 is ENHRY and CDR2 SYGVKD. The CDR3 length is 14 residues. Trimming took 6 bases from V and 5 from J, leaving 14 bases between them. CDR3 sequence reads: CAISPDRRDQPQHF. CDR3 coding DNA: TGTGCCATCAGCCCAGACAGGAGAGATCAGCCCCAGCATTTT.

The chain is built from TRBV19 and TRBJ2-7; TRBD2 agrees at 7 bases. J lost 7 bases, V lost 3 bases, and 9 bases had no gene match. The germline V gene encodes CDR1 LNHDA and CDR2 SQIVND (reference sequence). The length of the CDR3 is 14 residues. The CDR3 reads CASSIGEPGGEQYF. The CDR3 DNA reads TGTGCCAGTAGTATCGGGGAGCCGGGGGGAGAGCAGTACTTC.

J is TRBJ1-2 and V is TRBV9, with a tentative D call TRBD1 (6 bases). V shed 0 bases and J shed 8 bases, with 14 bases lying between them. The CDR3 spans 14 residues. Looked up from germline, CDR1 is SGDLS and CDR2 is YYNGEE. This CDR3 reads CASSVDQGRVGYTF. The CDR3 DNA reads as TGTGCCAGCAGCGTAGACCAGGGGCGGGTGGGCTACACCTTC.

The rearrangement links TRBV5-5 to TRBJ1-4; possibly TRBD1 for D (5 bases). V was clipped by 0 bases and J by 4 bases, with 13 bases between them. Germline-derived CDR1 and CDR2 are SGHKS and YYEKEE (reference sequence). CDR3 length: 16 amino acids. The CDR3 region is CASSLAVRGLNEKLFF. CDR3 in DNA: TGTGCCAGCAGCTTGGCCGTAAGGGGACTTAATGAAAAACTGTTTTTT. The whole variable domain, remainder taken from reference TRBV5-5 and TRBJ1-4, is DAGVTQSPTHLIKTRGQQVTLRCSPISGHKSVSWYQQVLGQGPQFIFQYYEKEERGRGNFPDRFSARQFPNYSSELNVNALLLGDSALYLCASSLAVRGLNEKLFFGSGTQLSVL.

V usage is TRBV6-5 and J usage is TRBJ1-2; D is perhaps TRBD1 (5 bases). This CDR3 spans 14 amino acids. The V gene lost 7 bases and the J gene lost 4 bases, with 16 bases spanning the gap. Per the germline V gene, CDR1 is MNHEY and CDR2 is SVGAGI. The CDR3 bases are TGTGCCAGCAAAAATACAGGAGCTGCCTATGGCTACACCTTC. Translating gives CASKNTGAAYGYTF.

V is TRBV27 and J is TRBJ1-1; maybe TRBD1 (5 bases). There are 13 residues in the CDR3. The germline gives CDR1 MNHEY, CDR2 SMNVEV (reference sequence). V was shortened by 5 bases and J by 4 bases, with 11 bases between the two germline ends. The CDR3 DNA reads as TGTGCCAGCAGTAGGATGACAGTCACTGAAGCTTTCTTT. Its translation: CASSRMTVTEAFF.

V gene TRBV19 combines with J gene TRBJ1-2; TRBD1 matches at 9 bases. The J segment lost 1 base and the V segment lost 6 bases, leaving 0 bases of the junction unmatched. CDR1 is LNHDA, CDR2 SQIVND, per germline (reference sequence). The CDR3 totals 13 residues. The CDR3 spells CASRTGGNYGYTF. The CDR3 nucleotides read TGTGCCAGTAGGACAGGGGGTAACTATGGCTACACCTTC.

This rearrangement joins TRBV7-2 to TRBJ2-1; 9 nucleotides align to TRBD2. After removal of 5 bases from V and 0 bases from J, the junction contained 8 bases not matched to a gene. The CDR3 is 17 amino acids. Per the germline V gene, CDR1 is SGHTA and CDR2 is FQGNSA. The chain's CDR3 is CASSAGLAGNSYNEQFF. The CDR3 DNA is TGTGCCAGCAGCGCGGGGCTAGCGGGGAACTCCTACAATGAGCAGTTCTTC.

V usage is TRBV10-2 and J usage is TRBJ1-1, with D unclear. V dropped 6 bases and J dropped 5 bases, with 10 bases sitting between them. The CDR3 spans 12 residues. The germline V gene has CDR1 WSHSY and CDR2 SAAADI. The CDR3, as DNA: TGCGCCAGCAGCTACTCAGGAACTGAAGCTTTCTTT. Amino acid sequence: CASSYSGTEAFF.

In this sample, this clone turned up once. This rearrangement joins TRBV5-6 to TRBJ1-2; 8 bases are a match to TRBD1. J gave up 6 bases and V 2 bases, and 9 bases lay outside the gene matches. This CDR3 comprises 15 residues. Germline CDR1 is SGHDT and CDR2 is YYEEEE. CDR3 sequence reads: CASSLYLQGVDGYTF. The CDR3 DNA follows: TGTGCCAGCAGCTTATACCTACAGGGGGTAGATGGCTACACCTTC.

This CDR3 reads CASSLRARDYGYTF. For the CDR3, the DNA is TGTGCCAGCAGCTTAAGGGCCAGGGACTATGGCTACACCTTC. This chain joins TRBV7-9 and TRBJ1-2, with a possible D match to TRBD1 (5 bases). The germline V gene encodes CDR1 SEHNR and CDR2 FQNEAQ (reference sequence). The CDR3 is 14 amino acids. The V end was cut by 2 bases, the J end by 3 bases, with 10 bases between.

A single count supports this clone. V gene TRBV5-1 combines with J gene TRBJ1-6; 8 nucleotides agree with TRBD1. The CDR3 is 16 amino acids. The J segment lost 9 bases and the V segment lost 0 bases, leaving 8 bases of the junction unmatched. In germline, CDR1 is SGHRS, CDR2 YFSETQ. CDR3 amino acids: CASSLGARGRGSPLHF. CDR3 nucleotide sequence: TGCGCCAGCAGCTTGGGGGCCAGGGGGCGCGGTTCACCCCTCCACTTT.

This chain links TRBV7-2 with TRBJ2-7; D possibly corresponds to TRBD1 (5 bases). With 0 bases removed from V and 3 bases from J, the gap between germline ends came to 9 bases. The germline V gene encodes CDR1 SGHTA and CDR2 FQGNSA. This CDR3 region has 14 residues. CDR3 coding DNA: TGTGCCAGCAGCTTAGCGTCCAGGGACTACGAGCAGTACTTC. It codes for CASSLASRDYEQYF.

The chain employs TRBV2 and TRBJ2-7; the D gene is possibly TRBD1 (6 bases). The CDR3 is 16 amino acids. Trimming stripped 1 base from V and 5 bases from J, with 18 bases between. CDR1 is SNHLY, CDR2 FYNNEI, per germline. CDR3 amino acids: CASSEVVTGGKDEQYF. The CDR3 DNA reads as TGTGCCAGCAGTGAAGTAGTGACAGGAGGTAAGGACGAGCAGTACTTC.

The chain links TRBV12-2 to TRBJ2-2; the listed D gene, TRBD2, was not tested against the DNA. TRBV12-2 is a documented pseudogene. This CDR3 contains 18 residues. CDR3 protein: CASRLDRPVNPPGGELFF. The CDR3 DNA reads as TGTGCAAGTCGCTTAGATCGGCCAGTAAACCCTCCGGGCGGGGAGCTGTTTTTT.

The V gene is TRBV2, the J gene TRBJ1-1, with D unclear. Trimming took 3 bases from V and 1 from J, leaving 15 bases between them. The length of the CDR3 is 16 residues. CDR1 and CDR2 (germline): SNHLY, FYNNEI. The CDR3 nucleotides are TGTGCCAGCAGTGAGAGGTCAGGACTCGGGAACACTGAAGCTTTCTTT. Residues: CASSERSGLGNTEAFF.

V usage is TRBV20-1 and J usage is TRBJ1-2, with D possibly TRBD1 on 6 matching bases. Between the trimmed V and J ends, which lost 6 bases and 7 bases, there was a span of 12 bases. The CDR3 runs to 11 residues. Germline CDR1 reads DFQATT; CDR2 reads SNEGSKA (reference sequence). The CDR3 DNA follows: TGCAGTGCAAAAACAGGGATTGGCTACACCTTC. Its translation: CSAKTGIGYTF.

The chain links TRBV15 to TRBJ2-5; TRBD2 aligns across 9 bases. CDR1 is LNHNV, CDR2 YYDKDF, per germline (reference sequence). The CDR3 totals 15 residues. Trimming cost V 3 bases and J 2 bases; bases outside gene matches: 4. Here the CDR3 DNA reads TGTGCCACCAGCAGTAGCGGGGGCCGACAAGAGACCCAGTACTTC. It is translated as CATSSSGGRQETQYF.

The gene calls are TRBV18 and TRBJ1-1; TRBD1 matches at 9 bases. CDR1 KGHSH and CDR2 LQKENI come from the germline V gene. The CDR3 consists of 16 residues. After removal of 6 bases from V and 4 bases from J, the junction contained 12 bases not matched to a gene. The CDR3 spells CASSAKTGGGGTEAFF. As DNA, the CDR3 is TGTGCCAGCTCGGCGAAGACAGGGGGAGGAGGCACTGAAGCTTTCTTT.